The clone carrying this T cell receptor (beta chain) has a handful of counts. Its antigen is currently unknown. Germline V CDR1 and CDR2: SGHRS, YFSETQ. Trimming stripped 4 bases from V and 6 bases from J, with 17 bases between. The CDR3 is 15 residues long. These data come from a study of coeliac disease. General study results and limits: Intraepithelial and lamina propria fractions were not highly pure, so cross-contamination was possible. Few TRB amino acid sequences were shared between samples; most were unique. Lower clonality than controls marked TRB and TRG repertoires from active celiac intraepithelial and lamina propria samples.

TCRdb's copy holds only in-frame clones and misses some; the assay was immunoSEQ multiplex PCR. Of over 3,000 clones in the sample, roughly 65% were seen once. Each fraction contributed one roughly 500,000-cell aliquot for sequencing. The chain couples TRBV5-1 to TRBJ2-4; D is possibly TRBD1 (6 bases). Sequencing was carried out using lymphocytes from the gut lamina propria. The TCR comes from a woman aged 50 to 65 without celiac disease. The CDR3: CASSPPTGVRNIQYF. The DNA of the CDR3 is TGCGCCAGCAGCCCCCCGACAGGAGTAAGAAACATTCAGTACTTC.